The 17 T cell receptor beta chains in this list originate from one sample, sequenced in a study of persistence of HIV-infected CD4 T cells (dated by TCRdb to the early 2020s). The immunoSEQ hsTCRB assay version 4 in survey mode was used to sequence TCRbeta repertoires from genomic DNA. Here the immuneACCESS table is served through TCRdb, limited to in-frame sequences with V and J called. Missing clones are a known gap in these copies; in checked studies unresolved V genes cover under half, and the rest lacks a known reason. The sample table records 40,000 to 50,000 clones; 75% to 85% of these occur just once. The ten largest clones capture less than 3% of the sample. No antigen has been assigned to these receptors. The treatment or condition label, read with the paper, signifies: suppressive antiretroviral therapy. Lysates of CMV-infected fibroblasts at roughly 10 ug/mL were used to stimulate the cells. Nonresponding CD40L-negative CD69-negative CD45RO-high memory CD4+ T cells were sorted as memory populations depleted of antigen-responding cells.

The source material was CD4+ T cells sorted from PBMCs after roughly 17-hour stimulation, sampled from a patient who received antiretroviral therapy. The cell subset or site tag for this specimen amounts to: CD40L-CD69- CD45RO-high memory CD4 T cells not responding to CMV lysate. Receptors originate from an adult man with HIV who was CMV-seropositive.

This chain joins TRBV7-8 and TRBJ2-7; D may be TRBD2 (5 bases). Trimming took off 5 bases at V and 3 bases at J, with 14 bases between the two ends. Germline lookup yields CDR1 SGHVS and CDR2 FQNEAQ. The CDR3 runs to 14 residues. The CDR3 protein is CASSRGSGLYEQYF. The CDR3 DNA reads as TGTGCCAGCAGCCGCGGGTCCGGTCTCTACGAGCAGTACTTC.

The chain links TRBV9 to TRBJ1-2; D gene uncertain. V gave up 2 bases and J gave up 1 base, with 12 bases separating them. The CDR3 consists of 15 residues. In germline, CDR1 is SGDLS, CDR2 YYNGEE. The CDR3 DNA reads TGTGCCAGCAGCGTCAAAGACGGCTTTAACTATGGCTACACCTTC. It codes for CASSVKDGFNYGYTF.

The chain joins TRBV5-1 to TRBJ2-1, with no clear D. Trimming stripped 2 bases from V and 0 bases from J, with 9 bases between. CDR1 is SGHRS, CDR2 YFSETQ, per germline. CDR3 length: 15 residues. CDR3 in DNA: TGCGCCAGCAGCTTAGGCGACGCCTCCTACAATGAGCAGTTCTTC. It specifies CASSLGDASYNEQFF.

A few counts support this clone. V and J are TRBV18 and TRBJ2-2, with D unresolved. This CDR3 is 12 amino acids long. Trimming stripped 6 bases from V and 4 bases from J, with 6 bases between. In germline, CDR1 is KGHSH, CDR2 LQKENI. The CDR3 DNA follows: TGTGCCAGCTCCGCCGGCACCGGGGAGCTGTTTTTT. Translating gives CASSAGTGELFF.

The CDR3 sequence: CASSELGSGETQYF. For the CDR3, the DNA is TGTGCCAGCAGTGAATTGGGTTCTGGGGAGACCCAGTACTTC. This chain links TRBV6-1 with TRBJ2-5; the D is unclear. The germline gives CDR1 MNHNS, CDR2 SASEGT. The CDR3 covers 14 residues. Trimming removed 2 bases at V and 5 bases at J, with 12 bases between.

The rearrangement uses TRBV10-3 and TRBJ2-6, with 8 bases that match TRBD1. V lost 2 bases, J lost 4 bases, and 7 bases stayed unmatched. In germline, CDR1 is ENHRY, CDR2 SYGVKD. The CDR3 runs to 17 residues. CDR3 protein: CAISERQGAVGANVLTF. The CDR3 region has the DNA TGTGCCATCAGTGAGCGGCAGGGGGCTGTAGGGGCCAACGTCCTGACTTTC.

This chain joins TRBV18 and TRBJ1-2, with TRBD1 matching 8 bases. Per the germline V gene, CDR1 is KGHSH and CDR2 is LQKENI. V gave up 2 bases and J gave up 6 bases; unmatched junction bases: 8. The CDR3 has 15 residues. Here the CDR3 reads CASSPIRTGNDGYTF. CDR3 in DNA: TGTGCCAGCTCACCAATCCGGACAGGGAACGATGGCTACACCTTC.

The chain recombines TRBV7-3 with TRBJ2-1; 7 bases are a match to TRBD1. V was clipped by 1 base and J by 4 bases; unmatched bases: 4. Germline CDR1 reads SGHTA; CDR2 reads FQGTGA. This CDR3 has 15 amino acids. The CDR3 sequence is CASSLRPQGYNEQFF. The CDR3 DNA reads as TGTGCCAGCAGCTTAAGACCACAGGGGTACAATGAGCAGTTCTTC.

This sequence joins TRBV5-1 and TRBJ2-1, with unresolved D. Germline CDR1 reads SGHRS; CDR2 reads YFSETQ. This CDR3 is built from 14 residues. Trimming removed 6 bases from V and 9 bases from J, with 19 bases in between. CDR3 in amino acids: CASTADAWYGEQFF. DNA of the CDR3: TGCGCCAGCACGGCAGACGCTTGGTACGGTGAGCAGTTCTTC.

CDR3 nucleotides: TGCGCCAGCAGCTCCGGGGGGGTTGCCCCCTACGAGCAGTACTTC. Translated, it gives CASSSGGVAPYEQYF. The chain couples TRBV5-1 to TRBJ2-7, with 8 bases aligning to TRBD2. J gave up 2 bases and V 3 bases, and 7 bases lay outside the gene matches. Germline V gene lookup returns CDR1 SGHRS and CDR2 YFSETQ. This CDR3 region has 15 residues.

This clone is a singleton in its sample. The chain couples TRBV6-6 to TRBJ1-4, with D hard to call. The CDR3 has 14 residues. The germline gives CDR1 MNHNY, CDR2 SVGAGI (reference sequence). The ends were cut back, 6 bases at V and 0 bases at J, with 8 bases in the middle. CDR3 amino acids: CASRRVSTNEKLFF. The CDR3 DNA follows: TGTGCCAGCAGGAGGGTTTCAACTAATGAAAAACTGTTTTTT.

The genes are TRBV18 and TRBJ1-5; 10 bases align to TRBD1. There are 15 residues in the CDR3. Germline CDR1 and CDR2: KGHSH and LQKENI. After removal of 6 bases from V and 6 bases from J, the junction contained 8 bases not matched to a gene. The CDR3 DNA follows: TGTGCCAGCTCTCCCGGGACAGGGGCGGCTCAGCCCCAGCATTTT. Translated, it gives CASSPGTGAAQPQHF.

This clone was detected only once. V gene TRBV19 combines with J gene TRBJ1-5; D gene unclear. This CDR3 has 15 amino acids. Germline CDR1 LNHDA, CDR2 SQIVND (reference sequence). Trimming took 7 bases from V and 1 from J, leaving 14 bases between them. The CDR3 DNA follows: TGTGCCAGTACTCAGAAGGGAGGAAGCAATCAGCCCCAGCATTTT. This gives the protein CASTQKGGSNQPQHF. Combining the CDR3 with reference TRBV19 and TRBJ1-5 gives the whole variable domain DGGITQSPKYLFRKEGQNVTLSCEQNLNHDAMYWYRQDPGQGLRLIYYSQIVNDFQKGDIAEGYSVSREKKESFPLTVTSAQKNPTAFYLCASTQKGGSNQPQHFGDGTRLSIL.

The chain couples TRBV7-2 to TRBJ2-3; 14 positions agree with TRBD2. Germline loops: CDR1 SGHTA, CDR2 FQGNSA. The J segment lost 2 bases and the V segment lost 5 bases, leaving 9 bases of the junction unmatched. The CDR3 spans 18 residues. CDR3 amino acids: CASSQRTSGGKNTDTQYF. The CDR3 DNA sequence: TGTGCCAGCAGCCAACGGACTAGCGGGGGGAAGAACACAGATACGCAGTATTTT.

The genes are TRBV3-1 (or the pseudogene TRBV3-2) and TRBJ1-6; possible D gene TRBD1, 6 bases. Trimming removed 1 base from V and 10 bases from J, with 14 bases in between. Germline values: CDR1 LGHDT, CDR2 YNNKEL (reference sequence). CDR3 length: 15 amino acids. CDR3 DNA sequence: TGTGCCAGCAGCCAAGTAGGGGGGGCGCGGTCACCCCTCCACTTT. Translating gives CASSQVGGARSPLHF.

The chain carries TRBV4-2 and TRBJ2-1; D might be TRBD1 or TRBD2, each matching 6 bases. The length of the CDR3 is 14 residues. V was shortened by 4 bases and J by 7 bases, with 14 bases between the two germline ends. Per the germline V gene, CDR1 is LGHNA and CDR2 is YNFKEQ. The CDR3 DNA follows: TGTGCCAGCAGCCCACGTATAGGGGGGAATGAGCAGTTCTTC. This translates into CASSPRIGGNEQFF.

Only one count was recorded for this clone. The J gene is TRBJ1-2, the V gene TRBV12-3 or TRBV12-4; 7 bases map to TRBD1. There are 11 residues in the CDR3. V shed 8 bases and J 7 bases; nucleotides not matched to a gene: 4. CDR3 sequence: CASGHRGGYTF. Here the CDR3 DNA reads TGTGCCAGCGGACACAGGGGTGGCTACACCTTC.